Listed below are T cell receptor beta chains from one sample, sequenced in a study of identifying expanded T cells in peripheral blood. TCRdb's table, derived via immunoSEQ multiplex PCR, lists solely in-frame clones and lacks some. The sample lists about 82,000 clones, about 87% occurring once. Material for sequencing was blood. The receptors here all came from a person aged 18 to 69 in good health. The CDR3 runs from the conserved cysteine through the conserved F or W. Fields, in order: D gene, clone size, J gene, V gene, CDR3 protein, CDR3 DNA. A D gene is named only where the DNA matches it firmly. The size entry is marked missing in some rows and otherwise reads once, few, many or a size class.

-,-,TRBJ1-2,TRBV9,CASSLTPDATNGYTF,TGTGCCAGCAGCCTTACCCCGGATGCCACTAATGGCTACACCTTC
TRBD1,-,TRBJ1-5,TRBV5-1,CASSLSGGNQPQHF,TGCGCCAGCAGCTTGTCAGGGGGGAATCAGCCCCAGCATTTT
-,medium-sized,TRBJ1-4,TRBV7-9,CASSRLLDQQNSEKLFF,TGTGCCAGCAGCCGCTTGCTGGACCAACAAAACTCCGAAAAACTGTTTTTT
TRBD1,-,TRBJ2-2,TRBV19,CASRTPGQGPTGELFF,TGTGCCAGTAGAACCCCGGGACAGGGGCCCACCGGGGAGCTGTTTTTT
-,-,TRBJ1-2,TRBV5-1,CASSLVAGQGANYGYTF,TGCGCCAGCAGCTTGGTCGCGGGACAAGGAGCTAACTATGGCTACACCTTC
-,-,TRBJ2-1,TRBV5-4,CASSPAPGVEQFF,TGTGCCAGCAGCCCAGCCCCGGGGGTTGAGCAGTTCTTC
-,-,TRBJ1-2,TRBV7-2,CASSTYRLSNYGYTF,TGTGCCAGCAGCACATACAGGCTATCTAACTATGGCTACACCTTC
TRBD1,-,TRBJ1-1,TRBV5-1,CASSSGTGVWDTEAFF,TGCGCCAGCAGCTCGGGGACAGGGGTGTGGGACACTGAAGCTTTCTTT
-,-,TRBJ2-3,TRBV10-3,CAISDGGGTDTQYF,TGTGCCATCAGTGATGGGGGTGGCACAGATACGCAGTATTTT
-,-,TRBJ1-1,TRBV6-5,CASSHYANTEAFF,TGTGCCAGCAGTCATTACGCAAACACTGAAGCTTTCTTT
-,-,TRBJ2-7,TRBV9,CASSVGTHLPYEQYF,TGTGCCAGCAGCGTAGGGACCCACTTACCTTACGAGCAGTACTTC
-,-,TRBJ1-1,TRBV10-3,CAVRRGGHTEAFF,TGTGCCGTAAGACGGGGGGGACACACTGAAGCTTTCTTT
-,-,TRBJ2-5,TRBV5-1,CASSPRDTNQETQYF,TGCGCCAGCAGCCCCCGGGACACCAACCAAGAGACCCAGTACTTC
TRBD1,-,TRBJ1-2,TRBV6-5,CASSYGDSYGYTF,TGTGCCAGCAGTTACGGGGACAGTTATGGCTACACCTTC
-,-,TRBJ1-1,TRBV6-5,CASSYSTRTEAFF,TGTGCCAGCAGTTACTCAACGAGAACTGAAGCTTTCTTT
-,-,TRBJ2-1,TRBV18,CASSPGAGSNNEQFF,TGTGCCAGCTCACCAGGTGCGGGTAGCAACAATGAGCAGTTCTTC
TRBD1,few,TRBJ1-6,TRBV19,CASSDRTGDSPLHF,TGTGCCAGTAGCGATAGGACAGGGGATTCACCCCTCCACTTT
TRBD1,-,TRBJ2-2,TRBV18,CASSLQGAVGTGELFF,TGTGCCAGCTCGTTACAGGGGGCCGTAGGAACCGGGGAGCTGTTTTTT
TRBD1,-,TRBJ1-1,TRBV19,CASSIDLGQGARFTEAFF,TGTGCCAGTAGTATAGATCTCGGTCAGGGGGCGCGTTTCACTGAAGCTTTCTTT